What follows describes a single T cell receptor beta chain. Source study methods: Reference gene primers were amplified, and this amplification served to estimate nucleated cell counts. Sequencing used immunoSEQ multiplex PCR; TCRdb keeps in-frame clones, though not all of them. Clonal size and the V and J genes are those of that table, whereas D and trimming came from the DNA. Here the sample spans 200,000 or so clones, about four fifths being singletons. The data originate from a study of blood T cell repertoires in COVID-19. Study in general: The samples span acute and convalescent COVID-19 from the United States, Italy and Spain. PBMCs, B-cell-depleted T cells, or T cells were the source of the cDNA or gDNA that made up the material.

Looked up from germline, CDR1 is SEHNR and CDR2 is FQNEAQ (reference sequence). The CDR3 is made up of 16 amino acids. Trimming removed 0 bases from V and 0 bases from J, with 9 bases in between. V gene TRBV7-9 combines with J gene TRBJ1-5; possibly TRBD1 for D (6 bases). Material: peripheral blood. This clonotype was obtained from a woman in her forties with acute or convalescent COVID-19. The CDR3 reads CASSLAQGNSNQPQHF. CDR3 coding DNA: TGTGCCAGCAGCTTAGCGCAGGGGAATAGCAATCAGCCCCAGCATTTT.